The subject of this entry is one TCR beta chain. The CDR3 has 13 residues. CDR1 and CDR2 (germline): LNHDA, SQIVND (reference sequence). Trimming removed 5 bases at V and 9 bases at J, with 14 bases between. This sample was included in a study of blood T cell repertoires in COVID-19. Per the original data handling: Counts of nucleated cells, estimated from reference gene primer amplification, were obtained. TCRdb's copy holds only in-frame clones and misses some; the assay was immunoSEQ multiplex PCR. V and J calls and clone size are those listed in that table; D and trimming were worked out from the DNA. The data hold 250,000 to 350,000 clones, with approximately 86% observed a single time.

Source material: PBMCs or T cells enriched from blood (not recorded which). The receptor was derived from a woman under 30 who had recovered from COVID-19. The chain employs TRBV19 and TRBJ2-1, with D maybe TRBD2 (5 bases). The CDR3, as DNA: TGTGCCAGTAGTTTTGGACCGGCGGGTGAGCAGTTCTTC. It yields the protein CASSFGPAGEQFF.